The 20 T cell receptor beta chains listed next were all sequenced from one sample in a study of TIL therapy for anti-PD-1-resistant metastatic lung cancer. Sample time point: pre-treatment sample, taken before nivolumab and TIL therapy. This was the immunoSEQ v3 assay. TCRdb keeps only in-frame clones here, not all; method: immunoSEQ multiplex PCR. The table shows around 59,000 clones, with about 69% occurring only once. The sample consisted of blood, taken at baseline. These receptor sequences come from a person aged 25-79 years with non-small cell lung cancer.

The chain combines TRBV5-1 with TRBJ1-4; D is perhaps TRBD1 (6 bases). V was trimmed by 4 bases and J by 3 bases, leaving 10 bases between them. This CDR3 spans 14 amino acids. The germline V gene encodes CDR1 SGHRS and CDR2 YFSETQ. CDR3 bases: TGCGCCAGCAGCCCGGGACACGCTAATGAAAAACTGTTTTTT. Amino acid sequence: CASSPGHANEKLFF.

The chain has TRBV6-6 and TRBJ2-2, with D maybe TRBD2 (5 bases). CDR3 length: 15 residues. Trimming removed 3 bases at V and 2 bases at J, with 10 bases between. Germline V gene data show CDR1 as MNHNY and CDR2 as SVGAGI (reference sequence). The CDR3 loop reads CASSYVGVNTGELFF. CDR3 nucleotides: TGTGCCAGCAGTTATGTGGGAGTCAACACCGGGGAGCTGTTTTTT.

The J gene is TRBJ2-7, the V gene TRBV29-1; D not certain. The CDR3 runs 12 residues. Germline lookup yields CDR1 SQVTM and CDR2 ANQGSEA. Trimming removed 7 bases at V and 4 bases at J, with 14 bases between. DNA of the CDR3: TGCAGCGGGGCTACCCCTCCATACGAGCAGTACTTC. It translates to CSGATPPYEQYF.

This rearrangement joins TRBV19 to TRBJ2-2; 12 bases line up with TRBD2. V trimming: 6 bases; J trimming: 0 bases; junction bases outside the gene matches: 11. The CDR3 runs to 19 residues. Germline lookup yields CDR1 LNHDA and CDR2 SQIVND (reference sequence). CDR3 DNA sequence: TGTGCCAGTAGCCGAACCGGACTAGCGGGACTGGCGAACACCGGGGAGCTGTTTTTT. This encodes CASSRTGLAGLANTGELFF.

The CDR3 spells CASSDLGTSSGNTIYF. The CDR3 DNA sequence: TGTGCCAGCAGTGATCTGGGGACGAGCTCTGGAAACACCATATATTTT. The V call is TRBV6-1, the J call TRBJ1-3; possible D gene TRBD1, 5 bases. Germline V CDR1 and CDR2: MNHNS, SASEGT. The V end lost 3 bases, the J end lost 0 bases, and 12 bases lay between the germline ends. This CDR3 contains 16 residues.

The rearrangement links TRBV15 to TRBJ2-7; D gene ambiguous. The V gene's germline CDR1 is LNHNV and CDR2 YYDKDF (reference sequence). CDR3 length: 15 residues. V lost 0 bases to trimming and J lost 1 base, with 10 bases between them. The CDR3 spells CATSRDVADSYEQYF. The CDR3 DNA follows: TGTGCCACCAGCAGAGATGTTGCGGATTCCTACGAGCAGTACTTC.

This chain uses TRBV7-9 with TRBJ1-1; D is unclear. Germline CDR1 is SEHNR and CDR2 is FQNEAQ (reference sequence). Trimming took off 5 bases at V and 6 bases at J, with 13 bases between the two ends. The CDR3 extends over 13 amino acids. CDR3 protein: CASSILGPSEAFF. CDR3 DNA: TGTGCCAGCAGCATCCTAGGGCCTTCTGAAGCTTTCTTT.

The genes are TRBV5-1 and TRBJ2-3; D is unclear. Between the trimmed V and J ends, which lost 5 bases and 0 bases, there was a span of 10 bases. This CDR3 is built from 14 residues. Looked up from germline, CDR1 is SGHRS and CDR2 is YFSETQ. In DNA form, the CDR3 reads TGCGCCAGCAGGGCCTTGGGCAGCACAGATACGCAGTATTTT. This sequence encodes CASRALGSTDTQYF.

This chain connects TRBV9 to TRBJ2-3; D not resolved. The CDR3 has 13 amino acids. In germline, CDR1 is SGDLS, CDR2 YYNGEE. Trimming took off 1 base at V and 5 bases at J, with 8 bases between the two ends. CDR3 sequence reads: CASSVQWGDTQYF. CDR3 coding DNA: TGTGCCAGCAGCGTACAGTGGGGAGATACGCAGTATTTT. Full variable domain (missing parts from reference TRBV9 and TRBJ2-3): DSGVTQTPKHLITATGQRVTLRCSPRSGDLSVYWYQQSLDQGLQFLIQYYNGEERAKGNILERFSAQQFPDLHSELNLSSLELGDSALYFCASSVQWGDTQYFGPGTRLTVL.

This clone has just a few counts. The rearrangement joins TRBV7-8 to TRBJ1-2, with D possibly matching TRBD1 (5 bases). This CDR3 comprises 14 residues. Looked up from germline, CDR1 is SGHVS and CDR2 is FQNEAQ. Trimming pared 5 bases from V and 1 base from J, leaving 11 bases between. The CDR3 DNA reads TGTGCCAGCAGCGCTGGGACGGTTAACTATGGCTACACCTTC. Translation gives CASSAGTVNYGYTF.

The chain joins TRBV5-1 to TRBJ1-2; TRBD1 agrees at 8 bases. Germline CDR1 reads SGHRS; CDR2 reads YFSETQ. The CDR3 totals 16 residues. V was clipped by 4 bases and J by 7 bases; unmatched bases: 15. CDR3 nucleotide sequence: TGCGCCAGCAGCCCAGTAGGACAGGGCCATTCGGGTGGCTACACCTTC. Translating gives CASSPVGQGHSGGYTF.

This chain joins TRBV5-6 and TRBJ2-2, with no clear D. This CDR3 spans 12 amino acids. Trimming took off 2 bases at V and 5 bases at J, with 4 bases between the two ends. CDR1 is SGHDT, CDR2 YYEEEE, per germline. CDR3 amino acids: CASSFGTGELFF. DNA for the CDR3: TGTGCCAGCAGCTTTGGGACCGGGGAGCTGTTTTTT.

This clone was counted between two and nine times. The V call is TRBV5-1, the J call TRBJ2-7; tentatively, D is TRBD2 (6 bases). V shed 4 bases and J shed 6 bases, with 14 bases lying between them. CDR1 is SGHRS, CDR2 YFSETQ, per germline. This CDR3 is built from 13 residues. DNA for the CDR3: TGCGCCAGCAGCACGGGAGAAGGGGCCGAGCAGTACTTC. Amino acid sequence: CASSTGEGAEQYF. Variable domain in full (rest from reference TRBV5-1 and TRBJ2-7): KAGVTQTPRYLIKTRGQQVTLSCSPISGHRSVSWYQQTPGQGLQFLFEYFSETQRNKGNFPGRFSGRQFSNSRSEMNVSTLELGDSALYLCASSTGEGAEQYFGPGTRLTVT.

The V gene is TRBV7-9, the J gene TRBJ1-2; 9 bases align to TRBD1. Germline assignment: CDR1 SEHNR and CDR2 FQNEAQ (reference sequence). After removal of 5 bases from V and 13 bases from J, the junction contained 8 bases not matched to a gene. There are 12 residues in the CDR3. The CDR3 sequence: CASSGRDRVPTF. The CDR3 DNA reads as TGTGCCAGCAGCGGCCGGGACAGGGTCCCCACCTTC.

The chain combines TRBV11-3 with TRBJ2-2; D gene ambiguous. V was pared by 5 bases and J by 4 bases, with 8 bases between. The CDR3 totals 13 residues. In germline, CDR1 is SGHNT, CDR2 YENEEA. CDR3 DNA sequence: TGTGCCAGCAGCCCCATAGCCACCGGGGAGCTGTTTTTT. It is translated as CASSPIATGELFF.

The J gene is TRBJ2-1, the V gene TRBV9; D remains ambiguous. V lost 0 bases to trimming and J lost 2 bases, with 9 bases between them. Germline CDR1 reads SGDLS; CDR2 reads YYNGEE. The CDR3 is 15 residues long. The DNA for the CDR3 is TGTGCCAGCAGCGTAGCTACGGGTGCCTACAATGAGCAGTTCTTC. It is translated as CASSVATGAYNEQFF.

V is TRBV7-8 and J is TRBJ2-2; D not certain. This CDR3 spans 14 amino acids. Trimming pared 2 bases from V and 2 bases from J, leaving 6 bases between. CDR1 is SGHVS, CDR2 FQNEAQ, per germline. CDR3 coding DNA: TGTGCCAGCAGCTTAAGGGAAAACACCGGGGAGCTGTTTTTT. Translated: CASSLRENTGELFF.

A few counts support this clone. The chain combines TRBV19 with TRBJ1-2; a possible D gene is TRBD1 (6 bases). The germline V gene has CDR1 LNHDA and CDR2 SQIVND (reference sequence). Trimming removed 3 bases from V and 4 bases from J, with 12 bases in between. The CDR3 has 14 amino acids. The CDR3 protein is CASSIRDTLYGYTF. The CDR3 bases are TGTGCCAGTAGTATTCGGGACACCCTCTATGGCTACACCTTC. The whole variable domain, filled in from reference TRBV19 and TRBJ1-2, reads DGGITQSPKYLFRKEGQNVTLSCEQNLNHDAMYWYRQDPGQGLRLIYYSQIVNDFQKGDIAEGYSVSREKKESFPLTVTSAQKNPTAFYLCASSIRDTLYGYTFGSGTRLTVV.

The chain links TRBV6-6 to TRBJ1-3, with 8 nucleotides matching TRBD1. This CDR3 is 16 amino acids long. Looked up from germline, CDR1 is MNHNY and CDR2 is SVGAGI (reference sequence). J lost 0 bases, V lost 5 bases, and 6 bases had no gene match. This CDR3 is CASSAPGQASGNTIYF. CDR3 nucleotide sequence: TGTGCCAGCAGTGCCCCGGGACAGGCCTCTGGAAACACCATATATTTT.

The CDR3 reads CASTAEWSGEQYF. The CDR3 bases are TGTGCCAGCACCGCAGAGTGGTCCGGCGAGCAGTACTTC. This rearrangement joins TRBV5-4 to TRBJ2-7; the D is unclear. The germline V gene encodes CDR1 SGHNT and CDR2 YYREEE (reference sequence). This CDR3 is 13 amino acids long. Trimming removed 6 bases at V and 6 bases at J, with 16 bases between.